Shown below are 18 T cell receptor beta chains from a single sample sequenced in a study of HIV-infected patients and healthy controls. 400 to 550 ng RNA was reverse transcribed with alpha and beta constant-region primers. Alpha and beta chain libraries were made separately by chain-specific third strand synthesis with multiplexing indices. From the 5' RACE reads, TCRdb called clonotypes with MiXCR, one entry per CDR3 protein. This sample carries about 19,000 distinct CDR3 sequences, 7.5% to 9% of them seen once, and the ten largest clones take roughly 2.7%. Whole blood was used without fractionation, so all unsorted peripheral T cells were included. Sequencing was performed on blood. The receptors derive from an adult in good health.

There are many counts of this clonotype. V and J are TRBV5-6 and TRBJ2-3; D perhaps matches TRBD1 (6 bases). Trimming shortened V by 4 bases and J by 4 bases, and 13 bases separated the two germline ends. CDR1 SGHDT and CDR2 YYEEEE come from the germline V gene. This CDR3 spans 14 amino acids. The CDR3 DNA reads TGTGCCAGCAGCATAGTCCACAGGGCAGATACGCAGTATTTT. The encoded protein is CASSIVHRADTQYF.

This clonotype was seen many times. V and J are TRBV5-1 and TRBJ2-1; no definite D call. The germline V gene encodes CDR1 SGHRS and CDR2 YFSETQ. With 4 bases removed from V and 10 bases from J, the gap between germline ends came to 12 bases. The CDR3 extends over 12 amino acids. Here the CDR3 reads CASSPPPGEQFF. The CDR3 DNA reads as TGCGCCAGCAGCCCGCCCCCAGGCGAGCAGTTCTTC.

This clonotype was picked up many times. The chain combines TRBV7-8 with TRBJ1-1, with 7 nucleotides matching TRBD1. Looked up from germline, CDR1 is SGHVS and CDR2 is FQNEAQ. The CDR3 sequence is 13 residues long. The J segment lost 6 bases and the V segment lost 4 bases, leaving 5 bases of the junction unmatched. CDR3 sequence reads: CASSSAQGAEAFF. The CDR3 bases are TGTGCCAGCAGCTCTGCCCAGGGGGCTGAAGCTTTCTTT.

At least ten counts were recorded for this clonotype. The V call is TRBV20-1, the J call TRBJ2-7, with TRBD2 matching 9 bases. Germline loops: CDR1 DFQATT, CDR2 SNEGSKA (reference sequence). J was trimmed by 7 bases and V by 3 bases; bases with no gene match: 16. The CDR3 runs 16 residues. The CDR3 here is CSARGFLTSGGGEQYF. The DNA for the CDR3 is TGCAGTGCTAGGGGGTTCCTGACTAGCGGAGGGGGTGAGCAGTACTTC.

This clonotype has only a few counts. The chain recombines TRBV27 with TRBJ2-3; 11 positions match TRBD2. Germline V CDR1 and CDR2: MNHEY, SMNVEV (reference sequence). This CDR3 is 18 amino acids long. V lost 6 bases to trimming and J lost 0 bases; unmatched junction nucleotides: 11. The CDR3 region is CASRHRSSGGSSTDTQYF. Written as DNA, the CDR3 is TGTGCCAGCAGGCACAGGTCTAGCGGGGGGTCTAGCACAGATACGCAGTATTTT.

This clonotype showed up many times. The chain combines TRBV6-2 or TRBV6-3 with TRBJ2-3; D unresolved. Trimming cost V 6 bases and J 2 bases, with 9 bases left between them. This CDR3 is built from 13 residues. Germline V gene data show CDR1 as MNHEY and CDR2 as SVGEGT. The CDR3 nucleotides read TGTGCCAGCAGCTTGCAAGTCACAGATACGCAGTATTTT. Translation gives CASSLQVTDTQYF.

Sample share makes this clonotype medium-sized. V is TRBV11-2 and J is TRBJ2-7; D gene ambiguous. The CDR3 covers 15 residues. The V and J ends lost 0 bases and 0 bases respectively, with 9 bases between them. Germline assignment: CDR1 SGHAT and CDR2 FQNNGV. The CDR3 region has the DNA TGTGCCAGCAGCTTAGACGGAACACTCTCCTACGAGCAGTACTTC. It is translated as CASSLDGTLSYEQYF.

By frequency in the sample, this clonotype is medium-sized. This chain links TRBV3-1 with TRBJ2-1, with 7 positions matching TRBD1. There are 15 residues in the CDR3. Germline V gene lookup returns CDR1 LGHDT and CDR2 YNNKEL (reference sequence). The ends lost 2 bases at V and 8 bases at J; junction bases unmatched: 9. The CDR3 here is CASSQNLGGEDEQFF. CDR3 DNA: TGTGCCAGCAGCCAAAACTTAGGGGGCGAGGATGAGCAGTTCTTC.

This clonotype is deemed medium-sized. The CDR3 sequence is CASSGGQGNSPLHF. The CDR3, as DNA: TGCGCCAGCAGTGGCGGACAGGGGAATTCACCCCTCCACTTT. V gene TRBV5-1 combines with J gene TRBJ1-6, with 9 bases that match TRBD1. The germline CDR1 and CDR2 sequences are SGHRS and YFSETQ. The CDR3 length is 14 residues. After removal of 5 bases from V and 7 bases from J, the junction contained 4 bases not matched to a gene.

This clonotype appeared many times. This chain uses TRBV4-2 with TRBJ2-1; possible D gene TRBD2, 5 bases. There are 16 residues in the CDR3. The germline gives CDR1 LGHNA, CDR2 YNFKEQ. Trimming pared 0 bases from V and 0 bases from J, leaving 9 bases between. CDR3 sequence (DNA): TGTGCCAGCAGCCAAGACATGGGGAGCTCCTACAATGAGCAGTTCTTC. Amino acids: CASSQDMGSSYNEQFF.

The table lists this clonotype with many counts. The chain is built from TRBV20-1 and TRBJ2-4; the D is unclear. The CDR3 totals 14 residues. Looked up from germline, CDR1 is DFQATT and CDR2 is SNEGSKA (reference sequence). Trimming took off 7 bases at V and 0 bases at J, with 13 bases between the two ends. CDR3 DNA sequence: TGCAGTGTCCCCGATGATTTAGCCAAAAACATTCAGTACTTC. As protein: CSVPDDLAKNIQYF.

This clonotype is categorized as medium-sized. The rearrangement uses TRBV20-1 and TRBJ2-2, with 8 bases that match TRBD2. V trimming: 6 bases; J trimming: 5 bases; junction bases outside the gene matches: 8. The CDR3 is 14 residues long. CDR1 and CDR2 (germline): DFQATT, SNEGSKA (reference sequence). CDR3 residues: CSASSGSGTGELFF. CDR3 DNA: TGCAGTGCGTCAAGCGGGAGTGGGACCGGGGAGCTGTTTTTT.

This clonotype is medium-sized within its sample. The genes are TRBV7-2 and TRBJ1-2; no reliable D call. Trimming took off 1 base at V and 14 bases at J, with 14 bases between the two ends. CDR1 is SGHTA, CDR2 FQGNSA, per germline. The CDR3 loop spans 12 amino acids. CDR3 amino acids: CASSLGITFVTF. As DNA, the CDR3 is TGTGCCAGCAGCTTAGGCATTACTTTTGTTACCTTC.

Ten or more counts support this clonotype. The J gene is TRBJ2-7, the V gene TRBV5-4; D call uncertain. This CDR3 has 12 amino acids. V was cut by 0 bases and J by 2 bases, with 3 bases left in between. Germline values: CDR1 SGHNT, CDR2 YYREEE (reference sequence). CDR3 sequence (DNA): TGTGCCAGCAGCTTGGGGACCTACGAGCAGTACTTC. Translation gives CASSLGTYEQYF.

Many counts were recorded for this clonotype. The chain links TRBV29-1 to TRBJ1-1; 7 bases map to TRBD1. CDR1 is SQVTM and CDR2 is ANQGSEA in the germline V gene. J gave up 0 bases and V 4 bases, and 5 bases lay outside the gene matches. The CDR3 length is 14 residues. In DNA, the CDR3 is TGCAGCGTTGTTAGGGGGCTTATGAACACTGAAGCTTTCTTT. Translating gives CSVVRGLMNTEAFF.

This clonotype was picked up many times. This sequence joins TRBV12-3 or TRBV12-4 and TRBJ2-1, with TRBD2 matching 12 bases. The CDR3 has 19 amino acids. Losses at the gene ends were 4 bases for V and 0 bases for J; bases not matched to a gene: 10. CDR3 in amino acids: CASSSTGTSGLSSYNEQFF. The CDR3, as DNA: TGTGCCAGCAGTTCGACCGGGACTAGCGGGTTAAGCTCCTACAATGAGCAGTTCTTC.

This clonotype showed up many times. V and J are TRBV7-2 and TRBJ2-7; no reliable D call. CDR3 length: 13 amino acids. The V end lost 5 bases, the J end lost 13 bases, and 21 bases lay between the germline ends. Germline V gene sequence: CDR1 SGHTA, CDR2 FQGNSA. The chain's CDR3 is CASSQTGPTPRYF. In DNA, the CDR3 is TGTGCCAGCAGCCAGACGGGCCCCACCCCTCGTTACTTC.

This clonotype is categorized as medium-sized. This chain uses TRBV5-6 with TRBJ2-7, with D possibly being TRBD1 (6 bases). The CDR3 totals 13 residues. The ends were cut back, 4 bases at V and 2 bases at J, with 10 bases in the middle. Germline V gene sequence: CDR1 SGHDT, CDR2 YYEEEE. The CDR3 DNA is TGTGCCAGCAGCAGAGGACAGCCCTACGAGCAGTACTTC. It translates to CASSRGQPYEQYF. The whole variable domain, remainder taken from reference TRBV5-6 and TRBJ2-7, is DAGVTQSPTHLIKTRGQQVTLRCSPKSGHDTVSWYQQALGQGPQFIFQYYEEEERQRGNFPDRFSGHQFPNYSSELNVNALLLGDSALYLCASSRGQPYEQYFGPGTRLTVT.